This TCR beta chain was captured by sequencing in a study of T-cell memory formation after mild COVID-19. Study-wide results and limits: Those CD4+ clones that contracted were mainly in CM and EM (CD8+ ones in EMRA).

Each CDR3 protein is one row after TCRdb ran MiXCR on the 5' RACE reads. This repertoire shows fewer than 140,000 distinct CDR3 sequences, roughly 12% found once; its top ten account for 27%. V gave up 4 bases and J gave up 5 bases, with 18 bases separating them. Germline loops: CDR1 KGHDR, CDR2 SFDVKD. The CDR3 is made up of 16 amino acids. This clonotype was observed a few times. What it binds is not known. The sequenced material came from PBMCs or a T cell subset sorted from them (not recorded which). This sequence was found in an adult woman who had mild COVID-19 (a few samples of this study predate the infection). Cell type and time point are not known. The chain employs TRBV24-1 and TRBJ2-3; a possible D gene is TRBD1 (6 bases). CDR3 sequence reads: CATSDLQGLGGDTQYF. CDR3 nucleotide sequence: TGTGCCACCAGTGACCTACAGGGATTAGGGGGAGATACGCAGTATTTT.